What follows are 21 T cell receptor beta chains derived from one specimen sequenced in a study of regulatory T cells in long-lasting Graves disease. HTBI primers from iRepertoire and Arm-PCR of CDR3 regions yielded the TCR beta libraries. Each CDR3 protein is one row after TCRdb ran MiXCR on the multiplex PCR reads. The sample has a few hundred thousand distinct CDR3 sequences, 23% seen once. Stated time point: persistent/refractory GD, antithyroid drugs over 5 years with positive TRAb. Construction of the TCR library relied on RNA isolated from PBMCs. The specimen comprised peripheral blood mononuclear cells (PBMCs), sampled when the disease was refractory, from a patient treated with antithyroid drugs. The source is a female donor with Graves disease.

There are a few counts of this clonotype. The chain employs TRBV28 and TRBJ2-7; D not resolved. The CDR3 spans 15 residues. Germline V CDR1 and CDR2: MDHEN, SYDVKM. Trimming took off 5 bases at V and 7 bases at J, with 21 bases between the two ends. The CDR3 DNA is TGTGCCAGCAGTCCCCCTTCCGCCGGGCCCCGGGAGCAGTACTTC. Translating gives CASSPPSAGPREQYF.

There are many counts of this clonotype. The chain is built from TRBV2 and TRBJ2-2; D is undetermined. The CDR3 covers 15 residues. Trimming cost V 6 bases and J 1 base, with 12 bases left between them. Germline V gene lookup returns CDR1 SNHLY and CDR2 FYNNEI. DNA of the CDR3: TGTGCCAGCAGCGGGCGCGTCCTGAACACCGGGGAGCTGTTTTTT. It codes for CASSGRVLNTGELFF.

This clonotype was seen a handful of times. The chain is built from TRBV28 and TRBJ2-7, with TRBD2 matching over 14 bases. This CDR3 is built from 20 residues. Germline V CDR1 and CDR2: MDHEN, SYDVKM. V lost 6 bases to trimming and J lost 1 base; unmatched junction nucleotides: 17. Written as DNA, the CDR3 is TGTGCCAGCAGCGCCGGGACTAGCGGGAGTTTTGGGTCATTATCCTACGAGCAGTACTTC. Residues: CASSAGTSGSFGSLSYEQYF.

This clonotype was picked up a small number of times. The V and J genes are TRBV27 and TRBJ2-2, with D possibly being TRBD1 (6 bases). The germline gives CDR1 MNHEY, CDR2 SMNVEV (reference sequence). The CDR3 is 15 amino acids. Between the trimmed V and J ends, which lost 7 bases and 2 bases, there was a span of 14 bases. The CDR3 bases are TGTGCCAGCACCTCGGGACAATCAAACACCGGGGAGCTGTTTTTT. This gives the protein CASTSGQSNTGELFF.

J is TRBJ1-5 and V is TRBV19; D possibly corresponds to TRBD1 (5 bases). The ends were cut back, 10 bases at V and 4 bases at J, with 14 bases in the middle. Germline CDR1 and CDR2: LNHDA and SQIVND (reference sequence). The CDR3 length is 13 residues. The CDR3 coding sequence is TGTGCCATCTCGACAGCCCGGAATCAGCCCCAGCATTTT. Protein: CAISTARNQPQHF.

This clonotype was counted many times. This chain uses TRBV7-2 with TRBJ1-1; D ambiguous. Germline-derived CDR1 and CDR2 are SGHTA and FQGNSA. This CDR3 contains 13 residues. Trimming left V 3 bases short and J 2 bases short, with 7 bases between. In DNA, the CDR3 is TGTGCCAGCAGCTTGAACACAAACACTGAAGCTTTCTTT. This codes for CASSLNTNTEAFF.

This clonotype showed up just a few times. The chain joins TRBV30 to TRBJ1-1, with 8 nucleotides matching TRBD1. J was trimmed by 8 bases and V by 0 bases; bases with no gene match: 5. CDR1 and CDR2 from the germline V gene are GTSNPN and SVGIG (reference sequence). This CDR3 is 13 amino acids long. CDR3 in amino acids: CAWSVDAGGEAFF. DNA of the CDR3: TGTGCCTGGAGTGTAGACGCAGGGGGCGAAGCTTTCTTT.

This clonotype has a count of ten or more. The chain joins TRBV12-3 or TRBV12-4 to TRBJ1-1, with D perhaps TRBD1 (5 bases). This CDR3 has 15 residues. Trimming shortened V by 5 bases and J by 0 bases, and 13 bases separated the two germline ends. CDR3: CASSPRQLMNTEAFF. The CDR3 DNA reads as TGTGCCAGCAGTCCCCGACAGCTCATGAACACTGAAGCTTTCTTT.

This clonotype came up a few times. The V call is TRBV7-9, the J call TRBJ2-7, with a weak D call TRBD2 (7 bases). The germline V gene encodes CDR1 SEHNR and CDR2 FQNEAQ (reference sequence). This CDR3 is built from 16 residues. Trimming removed 5 bases from V and 6 bases from J, with 23 bases in between. CDR3 nucleotides: TGTGCCAGCAGCGGGAGGGGGGGAGCGCTCTTCGGCGAGCAGTACTTC. It is translated as CASSGRGGALFGEQYF.

The CDR3 here is CASSTRWGQETQYF. CDR3 coding DNA: TGTGCCAGCAGTACCAGGTGGGGCCAAGAGACCCAGTACTTC. The chain uses TRBV12-3 or TRBV12-4 and TRBJ2-5; no clear D. The CDR3 loop spans 14 amino acids. Trimming stripped 5 bases from V and 1 base from J, with 11 bases between.

J is TRBJ1-5 and V is TRBV7-8, with TRBD1 matching over 9 bases. This CDR3 has 17 amino acids. The germline gives CDR1 SGHVS, CDR2 FQNEAQ. The J segment lost 2 bases and the V segment lost 1 base, leaving 6 bases of the junction unmatched. DNA of the CDR3: TGTGCCAGCAGCTTAGGATTACAGGGGGCGGGCAATCAGCCCCAGCATTTT. The encoded protein is CASSLGLQGAGNQPQHF.

A few counts support this clonotype. The chain couples TRBV29-1 to TRBJ2-6; 7 bases are shared with TRBD1. The germline gives CDR1 SQVTM, CDR2 ANQGSEA. The CDR3 has 13 residues. After removal of 5 bases from V and 2 bases from J, the junction contained 0 bases not matched to a gene. The CDR3 DNA is TGCAGCGTTACAGGGGCTGGGGCCAACGTCCTGACTTTC. It encodes CSVTGAGANVLTF.

The chain carries TRBV29-1 and TRBJ2-7; D is undetermined. V shed 7 bases and J shed 6 bases, with 13 bases lying between them. The CDR3 is 11 residues long. CDR1 and CDR2 (germline): SQVTM, ANQGSEA. DNA for the CDR3: TGCAGCGCCAAGTTTGTTTTCGAGCAGTACTTC. It specifies CSAKFVFEQYF.

Many counts were recorded for this clonotype. CDR3 sequence reads: CASSLKLAGGETQYF. CDR3 DNA: TGTGCCAGCAGTTTAAAGCTAGCGGGAGGGGAGACCCAGTACTTC. This chain connects TRBV12-3 or TRBV12-4 to TRBJ2-5; TRBD2 agrees at 12 bases. The CDR3 sequence is 15 residues long. Losses at the gene ends were 2 bases for V and 5 bases for J; bases not matched to a gene: 3.

For this clonotype: One junction end disagrees with the germline gene, perhaps due to a read error. The chain has TRBV5-4 and TRBJ2-7; the match to TRBD2 covers 10 bases. This CDR3 has 13 amino acids. The germline CDR1 and CDR2 sequences are SGHNT and YYREEE (reference sequence). The CDR3 DNA reads as TGTGCCAGCAACCTAGCGGGAGCTCGCGAGCAGCACTTC. Its translation is CASNLAGAREQHF.

This clonotype was found many times. The rearrangement joins TRBV28 to TRBJ2-1, with D perhaps TRBD1 or TRBD2 (5 bases each). The germline CDR1 and CDR2 sequences are MDHEN and SYDVKM. Trimming stripped 10 bases from V and 6 bases from J, with 22 bases between. This CDR3 region has 15 residues. DNA of the CDR3: TGTGCCACCGCGCCCGGGACGCTACAAGGCAATGAGCAGTTCTTC. The encoded protein is CATAPGTLQGNEQFF.

The V call is TRBV9, the J call TRBJ1-4; 8 bases agree with TRBD1. The length of the CDR3 is 14 residues. Trimming removed 3 bases from V and 8 bases from J; junction bases left unmatched: 6. The germline CDR1 and CDR2 sequences are SGDLS and YYNGEE. CDR3 amino acids: CASSGTGQREKLFF. In nucleotides, the CDR3 is TGTGCCAGCAGCGGGACAGGGCAAAGGGAAAAACTGTTTTTT.

This clonotype occurred many times. The V gene is TRBV28, the J gene TRBJ2-7; 12 bases map to TRBD1. From germline, CDR1 is MDHEN and CDR2 SYDVKM. The J segment lost 4 bases and the V segment lost 9 bases, leaving 4 bases of the junction unmatched. The CDR3 totals 13 residues. The CDR3 region is CASGTGGLYEQYF. CDR3 in DNA: TGTGCCAGTGGGACAGGGGGCTTGTACGAGCAGTACTTC.

This clonotype was found a few times. The V and J genes are TRBV5-1 and TRBJ1-6, with D perhaps TRBD1 (5 bases). Germline values: CDR1 SGHRS, CDR2 YFSETQ. The CDR3 length is 15 residues. Trimming removed 5 bases at V and 5 bases at J, with 14 bases between. The CDR3 region has the DNA TGCGCCAGCAGTTCTACCGGGACTGATAATTCACCCCTCCACTTT. This codes for CASSSTGTDNSPLHF.

This clonotype was counted many times. The chain uses TRBV20-1 and TRBJ2-7, with 12 nucleotides matching TRBD2. CDR3 length equals 15 residues. From germline, CDR1 is DFQATT and CDR2 SNEGSKA (reference sequence). After removal of 3 bases from V and 6 bases from J, the junction contained 9 bases not matched to a gene. The CDR3 sequence: CSARDRLAGDFEQYF. CDR3 nucleotides: TGCAGTGCTAGGGATAGACTAGCGGGAGACTTCGAGCAGTACTTC.

This clonotype was counted at least ten times. The chain uses TRBV6-1 and TRBJ2-7; 8 nucleotides line up with TRBD1. This CDR3 is built from 14 residues. J lost 6 bases, V lost 5 bases, and 9 bases had no gene match. Germline CDR1 reads MNHNS; CDR2 reads SASEGT. CDR3 in amino acids: CASSRTGSPSEQYF. The DNA of the CDR3 is TGTGCCAGCAGTAGGACAGGGAGTCCCTCCGAGCAGTACTTC.